This TCR beta chain was obtained from a study of blood T cells in healthy people across ages. Alongside a J-beta primer mix, a sample-barcoded 5' primer served in a second PCR lasting 7 to 11 cycles. Each CDR3 protein gets one entry after TCRdb re-called the 5' RACE reads with MiXCR. The data hold about 730,000 distinct CDR3 sequences, with roughly 47% observed a single time. The V end lost 5 bases, the J end lost 2 bases, and 16 bases lay between the germline ends. CDR1 and CDR2 from the germline V gene are LGHNT and FRNRAP. The CDR3 length is 16 residues. The sequencing input was blood. The V and J genes are TRBV12-5 and TRBJ2-1, with D maybe TRBD1 (6 bases). This receptor was obtained from a woman aged 60 to 75 in good health. The CDR3 is CASGPAQGRTYNEQFF. CDR3 sequence (DNA): TGTGCTAGTGGTCCTGCGCAGGGGCGGACCTACAATGAGCAGTTCTTC.